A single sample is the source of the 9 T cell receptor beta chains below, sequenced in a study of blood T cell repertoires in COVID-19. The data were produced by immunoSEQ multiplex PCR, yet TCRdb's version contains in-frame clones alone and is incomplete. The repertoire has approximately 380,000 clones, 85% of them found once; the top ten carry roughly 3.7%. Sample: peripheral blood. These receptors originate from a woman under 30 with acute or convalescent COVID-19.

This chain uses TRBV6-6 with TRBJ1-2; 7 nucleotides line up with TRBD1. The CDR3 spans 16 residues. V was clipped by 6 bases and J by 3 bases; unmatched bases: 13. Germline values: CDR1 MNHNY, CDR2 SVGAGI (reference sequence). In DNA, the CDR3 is TGTGCCAGCAGGGGACCGGCAAACAGGGGCGACTATGGCTACACCTTC. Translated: CASRGPANRGDYGYTF.

This CDR3 is CASSVRQGAYNEQFF. The DNA of the CDR3 is TGTGCCAGCAGCGTTCGGCAGGGGGCATACAATGAGCAGTTCTTC. V gene TRBV9 combines with J gene TRBJ2-1; the match to TRBD1 covers 8 bases. CDR1 is SGDLS, CDR2 YYNGEE, per germline. The trim removed 2 bases at V and 4 bases at J, leaving 5 bases unmatched. The CDR3 consists of 15 residues.

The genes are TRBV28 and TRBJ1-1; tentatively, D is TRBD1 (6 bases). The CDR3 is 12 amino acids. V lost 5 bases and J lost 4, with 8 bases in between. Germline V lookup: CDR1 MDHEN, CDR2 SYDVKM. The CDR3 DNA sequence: TGTGCCAGCAGTCAACAGGGCACTGAAGCTTTCTTT. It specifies CASSQQGTEAFF.

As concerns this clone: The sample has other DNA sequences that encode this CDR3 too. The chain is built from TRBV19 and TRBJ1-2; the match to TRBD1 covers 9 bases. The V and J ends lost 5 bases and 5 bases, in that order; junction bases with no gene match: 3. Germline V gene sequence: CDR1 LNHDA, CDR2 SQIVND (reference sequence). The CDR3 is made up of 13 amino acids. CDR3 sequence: CASSGGQGYGYTF. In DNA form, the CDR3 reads TGTGCCAGTAGTGGGGGACAGGGATATGGCTACACCTTC. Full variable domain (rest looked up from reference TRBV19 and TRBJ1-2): DGGITQSPKYLFRKEGQNVTLSCEQNLNHDAMYWYRQDPGQGLRLIYYSQIVNDFQKGDIAEGYSVSREKKESFPLTVTSAQKNPTAFYLCASSGGQGYGYTFGSGTRLTVV.

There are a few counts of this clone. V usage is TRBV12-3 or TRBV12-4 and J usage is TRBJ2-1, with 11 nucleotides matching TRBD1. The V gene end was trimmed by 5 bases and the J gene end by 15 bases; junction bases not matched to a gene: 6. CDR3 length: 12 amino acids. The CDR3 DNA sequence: TGTGCCAGCAGTGCGGACAGGGGGCCCTTGTTCTTC. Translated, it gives CASSADRGPLFF.

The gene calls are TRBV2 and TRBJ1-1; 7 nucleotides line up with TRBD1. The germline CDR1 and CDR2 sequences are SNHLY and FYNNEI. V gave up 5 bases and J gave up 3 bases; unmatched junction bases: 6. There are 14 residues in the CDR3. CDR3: CASSYEGQYTEAFF. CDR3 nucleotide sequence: TGTGCCAGCAGTTACGAGGGACAGTACACTGAAGCTTTCTTT.

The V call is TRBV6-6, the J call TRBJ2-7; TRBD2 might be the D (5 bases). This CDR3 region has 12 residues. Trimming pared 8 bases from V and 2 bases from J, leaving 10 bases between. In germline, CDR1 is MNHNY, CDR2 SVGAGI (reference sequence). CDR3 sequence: CASRTEAYEQYF. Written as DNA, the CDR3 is TGTGCCAGCCGGACTGAAGCCTACGAGCAGTACTTC.

This chain's CDR3 is CSVEEDSNGNTEAFF. CDR3 coding DNA: TGCAGCGTTGAAGAAGACAGTAACGGGAACACTGAAGCTTTCTTT. The chain joins TRBV29-1 to TRBJ1-1, with a tentative D call TRBD1 (5 bases). V was pared by 0 bases and J by 1 base, with 12 bases between. The CDR3 loop spans 15 amino acids. Germline CDR1 reads SQVTM; CDR2 reads ANQGSEA.

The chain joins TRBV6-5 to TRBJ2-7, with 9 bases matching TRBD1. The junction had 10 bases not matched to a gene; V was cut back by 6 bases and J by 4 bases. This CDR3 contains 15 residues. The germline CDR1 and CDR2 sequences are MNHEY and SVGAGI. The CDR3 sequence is CASSPPRQGDYEQYF. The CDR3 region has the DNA TGTGCCAGCAGCCCCCCTAGACAGGGGGATTACGAGCAGTACTTC.